The source of this T cell receptor (beta chain) is a study of T cells in localized non-small cell lung cancer. Whole-study results and caveats: Higher adjacent-lung clonality was associated with shorter survival. Of the tissues analyzed, uninvolved adjacent lung showed maximal T cell clonality, greater than tumor. In adjacent lung appeared a median around 55 of the top 100 tumor clones.

This CDR3 contains 16 residues. V shed 0 bases and J 4 bases; nucleotides not matched to a gene: 7. CDR1 LGHNA and CDR2 YNFKEQ come from the germline V gene. A remark on this clone: Its target is not known. Within the sample, other DNA sequences also encode this same CDR3.

Repertoires were generated with immunoSEQ multiplex PCR, while TCRdb's copy carries only in-frame clones and drops some. This table holds under 55,000 clones, about 91% found once. Here the sequenced sample was PBMCs, taken before any cancer treatment. The clonotype was recovered from a woman between 35 and 75 years old with stage II lung adenocarcinoma. V usage is TRBV4-2 and J usage is TRBJ2-7, with 9 bases aligning to TRBD1. In nucleotides, the CDR3 is TGTGCCAGCAGCCAAGAACAGGGGGCGTCCTTATACGAGCAGTACTTC. Protein product: CASSQEQGASLYEQYF.